Below, 28 T cell receptor beta chains from the same sample are listed, as sequenced in a study of cytomegalovirus exposure and HLA in healthy donors. Primers included in the PCR were 60 Vbeta and 13 Jbeta primers. Libraries were prepared by immunoSEQ multiplex PCR; TCRdb keeps only in-frame clonotypes and omits some of them. The profile shows tens of thousands of clones, approximately 70% of them singletons. The sequencing sample was made of PBMCs. The receptors shown here come from a woman aged 60-75 years in good health and CMV-seropositive.

This clone was recorded once. This chain uses TRBV6-5 with TRBJ2-2, with TRBD1 matching over 7 bases. J lost 3 bases, V lost 6 bases, and 4 bases had no gene match. Germline assignment: CDR1 MNHEY and CDR2 SVGAGI. This CDR3 is built from 14 residues. CDR3: CASRTGFDTGELFF. The CDR3 region has the DNA TGTGCCAGCAGGACAGGGTTTGACACCGGGGAGCTGTTTTTT.

The chain uses TRBV29-1 and TRBJ1-1; D remains unclear. This CDR3 has 12 residues. Germline lookup yields CDR1 SQVTM and CDR2 ANQGSEA. V lost 3 bases, J lost 5 bases, and 10 bases lay in between. The CDR3 DNA reads TGCAGCGTTGATCAACATCCTACTGAAGCTTTCTTT. It translates to CSVDQHPTEAFF.

The V and J genes are TRBV28 and TRBJ1-1; D is possibly TRBD1 (6 bases). The CDR3 loop spans 15 amino acids. The germline V and J ends were trimmed by 10 bases and 0 bases, with 18 bases remaining between them. Per the germline V gene, CDR1 is MDHEN and CDR2 is SYDVKM. The CDR3 loop reads CATSRGAAMNTEAFF. The CDR3 nucleotides are TGTGCCACCTCACGGGGGGCCGCCATGAACACTGAAGCTTTCTTT.

The V gene is TRBV6-6, the J gene TRBJ2-7; 10 positions agree with TRBD1. The CDR3 has 15 amino acids. The V gene's germline CDR1 is MNHNY and CDR2 SVGAGI (reference sequence). V shed 6 bases, J shed 5 bases, and the junction held 10 bases outside the gene matches. The CDR3 is CASRRGGQGTNEQYF. The CDR3 DNA reads as TGTGCCAGCAGGAGGGGGGGACAGGGGACCAACGAGCAGTACTTC.

V is TRBV7-9 and J is TRBJ1-1; D uncertain. The germline V and J ends were trimmed by 6 bases and 7 bases, with 15 bases remaining between them. The CDR3 is 13 amino acids. Germline CDR1 is SEHNR and CDR2 is FQNEAQ (reference sequence). CDR3 in DNA: TGTGCCAGCAGTTGGGGAGGTCAGAATGAAGCTTTCTTT. Protein: CASSWGGQNEAFF.

The V and J genes are TRBV10-2 and TRBJ2-3, with D possibly TRBD1 on 5 matching bases. The CDR3 is 11 amino acids. The germline CDR1 and CDR2 sequences are WSHSY and SAAADI. DNA for the CDR3: TGCGTCACAGGCCACACAGATACGCAGTATTTT. This codes for CVTGHTDTQYF.

This clone was seen a handful of times. J is TRBJ2-7 and V is TRBV6-1, with D possibly TRBD1 on 6 matching bases. Germline CDR1 MNHNS, CDR2 SASEGT. CDR3 length equals 14 residues. Trimming stripped 6 bases from V and 2 bases from J, with 14 bases between. CDR3 sequence (DNA): TGTGCCAGCAGACTCCAGACAGGACCCTACGAGCAGTACTTC. It is translated as CASRLQTGPYEQYF.

The genes are TRBV10-3 and TRBJ2-7; 8 bases match TRBD1. The CDR3 extends over 14 amino acids. The junction had 8 bases not matched to a gene; V was cut back by 7 bases and J by 3 bases. CDR1 is ENHRY and CDR2 is SYGVKD in the germline V gene. CDR3 amino acids: CAIMSGTGYYEQYF. As DNA, the CDR3 is TGTGCCATCATGTCCGGGACAGGATACTACGAGCAGTACTTC.

The gene calls are TRBV2 and TRBJ2-7; 7 nucleotides agree with TRBD1. Germline V CDR1 and CDR2: SNHLY, FYNNEI. Losses at the gene ends were 8 bases for V and 4 bases for J; bases not matched to a gene: 11. The CDR3 totals 14 residues. CDR3 sequence: CASDSGTASYEQYF. In nucleotides, the CDR3 is TGTGCCAGCGATTCTGGGACAGCTTCGTACGAGCAGTACTTC.

The chain recombines TRBV5-6 with TRBJ1-6; 7 bases are a match to TRBD1. Germline loops: CDR1 SGHDT, CDR2 YYEEEE. The J segment lost 6 bases and the V segment lost 5 bases, leaving 5 bases of the junction unmatched. The CDR3 runs 14 residues. Written as DNA, the CDR3 is TGTGCCAGCAGTGGACAGGCGATTAATTCACCCCTCCACTTT. Protein sequence: CASSGQAINSPLHF. The whole variable domain, filled in from reference TRBV5-6 and TRBJ1-6, reads DAGVTQSPTHLIKTRGQQVTLRCSPKSGHDTVSWYQQALGQGPQFIFQYYEEEERQRGNFPDRFSGHQFPNYSSELNVNALLLGDSALYLCASSGQAINSPLHFGNGTRLTVT.

V gene TRBV19 combines with J gene TRBJ2-3; D ambiguous. V gave up 7 bases and J gave up 2 bases, with 10 bases separating them. CDR3 size: 13 residues. CDR1 is LNHDA and CDR2 is SQIVND in the germline V gene (reference sequence). The CDR3 DNA reads TGTGCCAGTACTAATCCCTTCACAGATACGCAGTATTTT. Amino acids: CASTNPFTDTQYF.

This clone occurred a few times. The chain employs TRBV14 and TRBJ1-4, with 7 nucleotides matching TRBD1. CDR3 size: 16 residues. Germline CDR1 is SGHDN and CDR2 is FVKESK. J gave up 8 bases and V 3 bases, and 12 bases lay outside the gene matches. The CDR3 protein is CASSQRIPTGYEKLFF. CDR3 in DNA: TGTGCCAGCAGCCAGAGAATCCCGACAGGGTACGAAAAACTGTTTTTT. The complete variable domain, with remaining parts taken from reference TRBV14 and TRBJ1-4, reads EAGVTQFPSHSVIEKGQTVTLRCDPISGHDNLYWYRRVMGKEIKFLLHFVKESKQDESGMPNNRFLAERTGGTYSTLKVQPAELEDSGVYFCASSQRIPTGYEKLFFGSGTQLSVL.

This chain links TRBV7-2 with TRBJ1-2; the match to TRBD1 covers 7 bases. The germline V gene has CDR1 SGHTA and CDR2 FQGNSA. CDR3 length equals 15 residues. V shed 1 base, J shed 4 bases, and the junction held 6 bases outside the gene matches. In nucleotides, the CDR3 is TGTGCCAGCAGCTTAGATTGGGACAGCCGCTATGGCTACACCTTC. Encoded protein: CASSLDWDSRYGYTF.

This chain uses TRBV18 with TRBJ1-2; D is possibly TRBD1 (5 bases). The CDR3 length is 14 residues. Germline V CDR1 and CDR2: KGHSH, LQKENI. Deletions cut 3 bases from V and 2 bases from J, with 10 bases between. The CDR3 loop reads CASSPRQSNYGYTF. CDR3 in DNA: TGTGCCAGCTCACCGCGACAGTCCAACTATGGCTACACCTTC.

The rearrangement uses TRBV18 and TRBJ2-7; 8 bases are shared with TRBD1. V dropped 0 bases and J dropped 3; count of bases not matched to a gene: 7. Germline V CDR1 and CDR2: KGHSH, LQKENI. The CDR3 has 16 amino acids. Written as DNA, the CDR3 is TGTGCCAGCTCACCACCCCGGGACAGGCCTCACTACGAGCAGTACTTC. Its translation: CASSPPRDRPHYEQYF.

This CDR3 reads CASSYLGDQPQHF. CDR3 sequence (DNA): TGTGCCAGCAGCTACCTGGGCGATCAGCCCCAGCATTTT. The gene calls are TRBV5-5 and TRBJ1-5, with D unclear. The CDR3 has 13 amino acids. CDR1 and CDR2 from the germline V gene are SGHKS and YYEKEE (reference sequence). V was cut by 3 bases and J by 5 bases, with 9 bases left in between.

The chain carries TRBV7-2 and TRBJ2-3, with TRBD2 matching 7 bases. CDR1 SGHTA and CDR2 FQGNSA come from the germline V gene. V lost 1 base, J lost 2 bases, and 6 bases stayed unmatched. The CDR3 runs to 16 residues. For the CDR3, the DNA is TGTGCCAGCAGCTTAGAGGCTAGCGGATCCACAGATACGCAGTATTTT. Protein sequence: CASSLEASGSTDTQYF.

This clone has only a few counts. The V call is TRBV11-2, the J call TRBJ2-1; 12 bases fit TRBD2. The trim removed 6 bases at V and 5 bases at J, leaving 5 bases unmatched. CDR1 is SGHAT and CDR2 is FQNNGV in the germline V gene. This CDR3 contains 15 residues. This CDR3 reads CASSLLAGGNNEQFF. The CDR3 DNA sequence: TGTGCCAGCAGTTTACTAGCGGGGGGAAACAATGAGCAGTTCTTC.

This clone has a handful of counts. This sequence joins TRBV4-1 and TRBJ2-3; possibly TRBD1 for D (6 bases). CDR3 length: 15 amino acids. CDR1 and CDR2 from the germline V gene are MGHRA and YSYEKL. The V end lost 1 base, the J end lost 0 bases, and 8 bases lay between the germline ends. The CDR3 reads CASSQGDTSTDTQYF. CDR3 in DNA: TGCGCCAGCAGCCAAGGGGACACTAGCACAGATACGCAGTATTTT.

The chain recombines TRBV5-6 with TRBJ2-3; 14 nucleotides agree with TRBD2. Germline assignment: CDR1 SGHDT and CDR2 YYEEEE. This CDR3 is 17 amino acids long. V gave up 5 bases and J gave up 5 bases; unmatched junction bases: 10. In DNA, the CDR3 is TGTGCCAGCAGTTACGGACTAGCGGGGGGCATTAGAGATACGCAGTATTTT. This sequence encodes CASSYGLAGGIRDTQYF. The whole variable domain, remainder taken from reference TRBV5-6 and TRBJ2-3, is DAGVTQSPTHLIKTRGQQVTLRCSPKSGHDTVSWYQQALGQGPQFIFQYYEEEERQRGNFPDRFSGHQFPNYSSELNVNALLLGDSALYLCASSYGLAGGIRDTQYFGPGTRLTVL.

The chain carries TRBV4-3 and TRBJ2-7, with D hard to call. Between the trimmed V and J ends, which lost 0 bases and 2 bases, there was a span of 8 bases. The CDR3 sequence is 14 residues long. Per germline, CDR1 LGHNA and CDR2 YSLEER. The CDR3 sequence: CASSQDHATYEQYF. DNA of the CDR3: TGCGCCAGCAGCCAAGATCACGCGACCTACGAGCAGTACTTC.

CDR3 bases: TGTGCCAGCAGCGCCGCCGGGACAGGGTACACCGGGGAGCTGTTTTTT. Translated, it gives CASSAAGTGYTGELFF. The chain joins TRBV7-2 to TRBJ2-2; TRBD1 matches at 9 bases. V lost 5 bases, J lost 3 bases, and 7 bases stayed unmatched. CDR3 length equals 16 residues. The germline CDR1 and CDR2 sequences are SGHTA and FQGNSA.

The rearrangement uses TRBV19 and TRBJ1-3; D possibly corresponds to TRBD1 (5 bases). Germline V gives CDR1 LNHDA, CDR2 SQIVND (reference sequence). The germline V and J ends were trimmed by 4 bases and 0 bases, with 10 bases remaining between them. This CDR3 comprises 15 residues. The chain's CDR3 is CASSTDSFSGNTIYF. The CDR3 DNA reads TGTGCCAGTAGTACTGACAGCTTCTCTGGAAACACCATATATTTT.

In this sample, this clone turned up a few times. V and J are TRBV7-3 and TRBJ2-3; 10 positions agree with TRBD2. Germline values: CDR1 SGHTA, CDR2 FQGTGA. The CDR3 length is 17 residues. With 0 bases clipped from V and 7 bases from J, the junction kept 10 bases outside the gene matches. CDR3 nucleotide sequence: TGTGCCAGCAGCTTAACAGCTTCTAGCGGGGGCTTTAATACGCAGTATTTT. Protein sequence: CASSLTASSGGFNTQYF.

The rearrangement uses TRBV19 and TRBJ2-4, with D tentatively TRBD1 (6 bases). Germline assignment: CDR1 LNHDA and CDR2 SQIVND (reference sequence). The CDR3 has 13 amino acids. V was clipped by 8 bases and J by 2 bases, with 10 bases between them. CDR3 protein: CASVDRPKNIQYF. In DNA, the CDR3 is TGTGCCAGTGTGGACAGACCCAAAAACATTCAGTACTTC.

This chain links TRBV5-8 with TRBJ2-7; TRBD1 matches at 9 bases. The CDR3 covers 18 residues. Losses at the gene ends were 7 bases for V and 5 bases for J; bases not matched to a gene: 22. CDR1 and CDR2 from the germline V gene are SGHTS and YDEGEE. CDR3: CASGTGTGSLPAGDEQYF. The CDR3 DNA reads TGTGCCAGCGGTACCGGGACAGGGAGTTTACCCGCTGGGGACGAGCAGTACTTC.

The chain recombines TRBV30 with TRBJ2-3, with D maybe TRBD2 (6 bases). Germline V CDR1 and CDR2: GTSNPN, SVGIG (reference sequence). The V and J ends lost 5 bases and 3 bases respectively, with 15 bases between them. The CDR3 contains 14 residues. The CDR3 sequence: CAWERAGRTDTQYF. The CDR3 DNA reads as TGTGCCTGGGAAAGGGCGGGGAGGACAGATACGCAGTATTTT.

The chain has TRBV6-6 and TRBJ2-3, with 7 bases identical to TRBD2. The V gene's germline CDR1 is MNHNY and CDR2 SVGAGI (reference sequence). There are 14 residues in the CDR3. The ends lost 7 bases at V and 4 bases at J; junction bases unmatched: 8. CDR3 sequence reads: CASIKERGADTQYF. The CDR3 region has the DNA TGTGCCAGCATCAAAGAGCGGGGCGCAGATACGCAGTATTTT.